This TCR beta chain was documented in a study of Ad26.COV2.S vaccination and SARS-CoV-2 variants. Study observations and caveats: Total T cell responses may have been underestimated by the TCR breadth and depth analyses. It was vaccine recipients, not placebo recipients, who had the higher spike-specific TCR breadth. Reportedly, spike-specific CD8+ and CD4+ T cell responses achieved substantial breadth once vaccination had taken place. Researchers reported similar non-spike TCR breadth in vaccine and placebo recipients.

Profiling relied on immunoSEQ multiplex PCR, and the TCRdb table lists in-frame clones only, not all of them. This sample yields some 180,000 clones, of which around 88% are seen a single time; 5% to 6.5% belongs to the top ten. This CDR3 spans 15 amino acids. Germline CDR1 SNHLY, CDR2 FYNNEI. With respect to this clone: Its cognate antigen is unknown. At one end, the junction sequence differs from germline, possibly due to a read error.

The rearrangement uses TRBV2 and TRBJ2-3; D is undetermined. Here the sequenced sample was peripheral blood, taken after recovery from COVID-19. This sequence originates from a human donor who had recovered from COVID-19. The CDR3 loop reads CAGSLGPEEGDTQYF. The DNA of the CDR3 is TGTGCCGGCAGTCTTGGCCCAGAAGAAGGGGATACGCAGTATTTT.